Presented here are 17 T cell receptor beta chains from one specimen sequenced in a study of human T cells and chemical hapten exposure. TCRdb reprocessed the RACE reads with MiXCR, giving one entry per CDR3 protein. The sample shows roughly 150,000 distinct CDR3 sequences, about 12% of them seen only once. Specified time point: patch test 2, 6 weeks after DPC sensitization. Noted treatment: therapeutic diphenylcyclopropenone sensitization with weekly scalp DPC. The specimen was whole blood, collected in connection with sensitization to the hapten diphenylcyclopropenone (DPC). The receptors derive from a woman aged 45-59 years with alopecia areata. Some clones in this sample may be carry-over from other donors' samples.

This clonotype turned up a few times. The rearrangement joins TRBV9 to TRBJ2-3, with D possibly TRBD2 on 6 matching bases. Trimming shortened V by 0 bases and J by 0 bases, and 11 bases separated the two germline ends. CDR1 is SGDLS, CDR2 YYNGEE, per germline. There are 16 residues in the CDR3. In DNA, the CDR3 is TGTGCCAGCAGCGTAGCTGTGGGAGGAAGCACAGATACGCAGTATTTT. The encoded protein is CASSVAVGGSTDTQYF.

This clonotype has more than one count but fewer than ten. The CDR3 loop reads CASSQDSAGGTDTQYF. CDR3 coding DNA: TGCGCCAGCAGCCAAGATTCGGCGGGAGGTACAGATACGCAGTATTTT. The rearrangement uses TRBV4-3 and TRBJ2-3; 8 bases align to TRBD2. The CDR3 contains 16 residues. Germline V gene lookup returns CDR1 LGHNA and CDR2 YSLEER. The trim removed 0 bases at V and 3 bases at J, leaving 5 bases unmatched.

V gene TRBV10-3 combines with J gene TRBJ2-7, with a possible D match to TRBD2 (5 bases). The CDR3 is made up of 16 amino acids. Germline V gene sequence: CDR1 ENHRY, CDR2 SYGVKD. V was cut by 6 bases and J by 0 bases, with 18 bases left in between. CDR3: CAISPPNPGSSYEQYF. CDR3 bases: TGTGCCATCAGCCCTCCAAACCCGGGATCCTCCTACGAGCAGTACTTC.

The V and J genes are TRBV6-5 and TRBJ1-5, with TRBD1 matching 7 bases. The CDR3 runs 13 residues. Trimming took 6 bases from V and 5 from J; bases not matched to a gene: 4. Germline CDR1 and CDR2: MNHEY and SVGAGI. In nucleotides, the CDR3 is TGTGCCAGCAGCCGGGGACAGCATCAGCCCCAGCATTTT. Amino acids: CASSRGQHQPQHF.

V is TRBV24-1 and J is TRBJ2-5, with unresolved D. The CDR3 runs 14 residues. Germline V gene data show CDR1 as KGHDR and CDR2 as SFDVKD. V shed 1 base and J shed 1 base, with 6 bases lying between them. As DNA, the CDR3 is TGTGCCACCAGTGATTTAAGATTCCAAGAGACCCAGTACTTC. It is translated as CATSDLRFQETQYF.

This sequence joins TRBV11-2 and TRBJ2-1; TRBD2 is a possible D gene (5 bases). Trimming took off 5 bases at V and 7 bases at J, with 21 bases between the two ends. This CDR3 is built from 16 residues. Germline V gives CDR1 SGHAT, CDR2 FQNNGV. The CDR3 region has the DNA TGTGCCAGCAGCCCCAGAGGGCTAGTCCGGGGTAATGAGCAGTTCTTC. Translated: CASSPRGLVRGNEQFF.

This clonotype was seen ten or more times. The chain employs TRBV5-1 and TRBJ2-3; 12 positions match TRBD2. V lost 0 bases, J lost 5 bases, and 4 bases stayed unmatched. Per germline, CDR1 SGHRS and CDR2 YFSETQ. This CDR3 is built from 16 residues. In DNA, the CDR3 is TGCGCCAGCAGCTTGGACCTAGCGGGAGGGGGAGATACGCAGTATTTT. This codes for CASSLDLAGGGDTQYF.

This clonotype was picked up a small number of times. The CDR3 nucleotides are TGTGCCTGGAGTCGACAGGGACTCTATGGCTACACCTTC. Protein: CAWSRQGLYGYTF. The chain is built from TRBV30 and TRBJ1-2; 7 bases agree with TRBD1. CDR1 is GTSNPN and CDR2 is SVGIG in the germline V gene (reference sequence). This CDR3 comprises 13 residues. V gave up 2 bases and J gave up 4 bases; unmatched junction bases: 4.

This clonotype has only a few counts. This rearrangement joins TRBV11-2 to TRBJ2-2, with 10 bases that match TRBD1. CDR3 length equals 16 residues. Germline CDR1 is SGHAT and CDR2 is FQNNGV. The V segment lost 1 base and the J segment 5 bases; nucleotides outside the gene matches: 4. CDR3 DNA: TGTGCCAGCAGCTTAGTAGGGGACAGGGGAACCGGGGAGCTGTTTTTT. Translation gives CASSLVGDRGTGELFF.

This clonotype was picked up many times. The V and J genes are TRBV7-9 and TRBJ2-5; D not resolved. Trimming removed 0 bases from V and 4 bases from J, with 9 bases in between. Germline CDR1 is SEHNR and CDR2 is FQNEAQ (reference sequence). The CDR3 sequence is 14 residues long. The CDR3 spells CASSLASSAETQYF. CDR3 in DNA: TGTGCCAGCAGCTTAGCGAGTAGTGCAGAGACCCAGTACTTC.

Many counts were recorded for this clonotype. V gene TRBV11-2 combines with J gene TRBJ2-6; TRBD1 aligns across 7 bases. Looked up from germline, CDR1 is SGHAT and CDR2 is FQNNGV. Trimming cost V 5 bases and J 0 bases; bases outside gene matches: 7. The CDR3 consists of 17 residues. The CDR3 DNA reads TGTGCCAGCAGCCGCATCAGGGGGAACTCTGGGGCCAACGTCCTGACTTTC. Translated: CASSRIRGNSGANVLTF. The full variable domain, with the rest looked up from reference TRBV11-2 and TRBJ2-6, is EAGVAQSPRYKIIEKRQSVAFWCNPISGHATLYWYQQILGQGPKLLIQFQNNGVVDDSQLPKDRFSAERLKGVDSTLKIQPAKLEDSAVYLCASSRIRGNSGANVLTFGAGSRLTVL.

This clonotype was counted many times. This sequence joins TRBV27 and TRBJ2-3, with D possibly TRBD1 on 7 matching bases. The CDR3 has 16 amino acids. Trimming removed 4 bases from V and 2 bases from J, with 16 bases in between. Germline-derived CDR1 and CDR2 are MNHEY and SMNVEV (reference sequence). The CDR3 nucleotides read TGTGCCAGCAGTTCCCGTGGAGGGGGCACCACAGATACGCAGTATTTT. This translates into CASSSRGGGTTDTQYF.

V gene TRBV9 combines with J gene TRBJ2-5; TRBD2 matches at 8 bases. In germline, CDR1 is SGDLS, CDR2 YYNGEE. V shed 1 base, J shed 2 bases, and the junction held 4 bases outside the gene matches. The CDR3 is made up of 15 amino acids. CDR3 coding DNA: TGTGCCAGCAGCGTACAGGGACTAGGGCAAGAGACCCAGTACTTC. This translates into CASSVQGLGQETQYF.

The chain carries TRBV5-8 and TRBJ2-1; 12 nucleotides align to TRBD2. Trimming cost V 4 bases and J 4 bases; bases outside gene matches: 6. This CDR3 has 16 amino acids. CDR1 is SGHTS and CDR2 is YDEGEE in the germline V gene. The CDR3, as DNA: TGTGCCAGCAGCCCCAGGACTAGCGGGACGTACAATGAGCAGTTCTTC. Its protein product is CASSPRTSGTYNEQFF. Full variable domain (remainder filled in from reference TRBV5-8 and TRBJ2-1): EAGVTQSPTHLIKTRGQQATLRCSPISGHTSVYWYQQALGLGLQFLLWYDEGEERNRGNFPPRFSGRQFPNYSSELNVNALELEDSALYLCASSPRTSGTYNEQFFGPGTRLTVL.

The V gene is TRBV27, the J gene TRBJ2-2, with 13 nucleotides matching TRBD2. The V gene end was trimmed by 6 bases and the J gene end by 8 bases; junction bases not matched to a gene: 6. Germline CDR1 reads MNHEY; CDR2 reads SMNVEV (reference sequence). This CDR3 contains 15 residues. DNA for the CDR3: TGTGCCAGCAGACTACTAGCGGGAGGGCAAGGGGAGCTGTTTTTT. Its protein product is CASRLLAGGQGELFF.

This clonotype was found a few times. CDR3 loop: CASSPRTGKDEQYF. The CDR3, as DNA: TGTGCCAGCAGCCCCCGGACAGGGAAGGACGAGCAGTACTTC. The V gene is TRBV9, the J gene TRBJ2-7; 8 bases fit TRBD1. Germline assignment: CDR1 SGDLS and CDR2 YYNGEE. This CDR3 has 14 residues. Trimming removed 4 bases from V and 5 bases from J; junction bases left unmatched: 8.

This clonotype has ten or more counts. The CDR3 nucleotides are TGCGCCAGCAGCTTGGGGCTAGCAGCGGTTGGTGAGCAGTTCTTC. It yields the protein CASSLGLAAVGEQFF. The V call is TRBV5-1, the J call TRBJ2-1, with D perhaps TRBD2 (5 bases). V gave up 0 bases and J gave up 9 bases, with 16 bases separating them. This CDR3 region has 15 residues. Germline values: CDR1 SGHRS, CDR2 YFSETQ.